One sample yielded the 8 T cell receptor beta chains listed below, sequenced in a study of CD8 T cells in Susac syndrome. RNA totalling about 0.45 to 1 ug underwent reverse transcription with random hexamers. Each CDR3 protein is one row after TCRdb ran MiXCR on the immunoSEQ multiplex PCR reads. The data show roughly 200,000 distinct CDR3 sequences, roughly 94% seen once. The material sequenced was CD4+ T cells from PBMCs. These TCRs come from a human donor in good health.

The genes are TRBV28 and TRBJ2-5, with a weak D call TRBD1 (5 bases). Germline assignment: CDR1 MDHEN and CDR2 SYDVKM. The CDR3 extends over 14 amino acids. Trimming cost V 3 bases and J 6 bases, with 14 bases left between them. For the CDR3, the DNA is TGTGCCAGCAGTTTTCTCCAGGGCTTAAAGACCCAGTACTTC. This encodes CASSFLQGLKTQYF.

The chain combines TRBV5-1 with TRBJ2-7; 11 bases match TRBD1. The CDR3 sequence is 18 residues long. Germline V CDR1 and CDR2: SGHRS, YFSETQ. V was pared by 4 bases and J by 0 bases, with 12 bases of the junction left unmatched. The CDR3 bases are TGCGCCAGCAGCCCTGGACAGGGGGCACTCCGTAGCTCCTACGAGCAGTACTTC. Translating gives CASSPGQGALRSSYEQYF.

J is TRBJ1-1 and V is TRBV7-2; 8 bases are shared with TRBD1. The V gene's germline CDR1 is SGHTA and CDR2 FQGNSA. Germline trimming cut 2 bases from V and 4 bases from J; bases unmatched to any gene: 6. The CDR3 is 15 residues long. CDR3 protein: CASSLTITGGTEAFF. CDR3 nucleotide sequence: TGTGCCAGCAGCTTAACGATCACAGGGGGCACTGAAGCTTTCTTT.

The gene calls are TRBV30 and TRBJ1-5, with D perhaps matching TRBD1 (6 bases). The V end was cut by 2 bases, the J end by 2 bases, with 13 bases between. The CDR3 loop spans 15 amino acids. Germline V lookup: CDR1 GTSNPN, CDR2 SVGIG (reference sequence). Here the CDR3 reads CAWSITGPGNQPQHF. The CDR3 DNA sequence: TGTGCCTGGAGTATAACAGGGCCGGGCAATCAGCCCCAGCATTTT.

The V and J genes are TRBV20-1 and TRBJ1-4; D is ambiguous. The germline CDR1 and CDR2 sequences are DFQATT and SNEGSKA (reference sequence). This CDR3 is built from 15 residues. V was clipped by 1 base and J by 3 bases, with 12 bases between them. This chain's CDR3 is CSARVPGFSNEKLFF. The CDR3 nucleotides are TGCAGTGCTAGAGTTCCGGGCTTTTCTAATGAAAAACTGTTTTTT.

This chain uses TRBV28 with TRBJ1-5; 9 bases are a match to TRBD1. Trimming cost V 3 bases and J 7 bases; bases outside gene matches: 7. The length of the CDR3 is 15 residues. The germline gives CDR1 MDHEN, CDR2 SYDVKM. Here the CDR3 reads CASSLQQGAGQPQHF. DNA of the CDR3: TGTGCCAGCAGTTTGCAACAGGGGGCAGGGCAGCCCCAGCATTTT.

The chain carries TRBV3-1 and TRBJ2-3; 12 nucleotides match TRBD2. J lost 3 bases, V lost 1 base, and 2 bases had no gene match. Germline CDR1 reads LGHDT; CDR2 reads YNNKEL (reference sequence). The CDR3 has 16 amino acids. CDR3 sequence reads: CASSQATSGRTDTQYF. As DNA, the CDR3 is TGTGCCAGCAGCCAAGCTACTAGCGGGAGGACAGATACGCAGTATTTT.

The rearrangement joins TRBV6-6 to TRBJ2-7, with 8 bases that match TRBD1. Per the germline V gene, CDR1 is MNHNY and CDR2 is SVGAGI (reference sequence). The CDR3 extends over 13 amino acids. V lost 7 bases and J lost 1; bases outside the gene matches: 3. The CDR3 loop reads CASIQGDSYEQYF. The CDR3, as DNA: TGTGCCAGCATACAGGGGGATTCCTACGAGCAGTACTTC.